This TCR beta chain originates from a study of somatic mutations in cytotoxic T cells in rheumatoid arthritis. Healthy control participants comprised blood donors of median age 56 years (range about 21-75), of whom about 50% were female. Using immunoSEQ multiplex PCR, the repertoire was profiled, and TCRdb retains in-frame clones only, with some absent. This sample has over 10,000 clones; over 80% occur once, and the top ten carry 14%. Notes on the study in general: For CD8+ T-cell clonality, rheumatoid arthritis patients and age-matched healthy controls did not differ significantly. Healthy controls did not share the age-linked increase in CD8+ clonality seen in rheumatoid arthritis patients. Of around 60 patients, 8 had a largest CD8+ clone that exceeded 20% of CD8+ cells.

Trimming pared 6 bases from V and 4 bases from J, leaving 9 bases between. CDR3 length equals 12 residues. Germline V gene data show CDR1 as MDHEN and CDR2 as SYDVKM. Regarding this clone: Antigen specificity is unknown.

Material for sequencing was CD8+ T cells sorted from blood. The chain combines TRBV28 with TRBJ1-2; D is possibly TRBD1 (6 bases). The sequence derives from an older woman in good health. The CDR3 is CASRTGSYGYTF. The CDR3 bases are TGTGCCAGCAGAACAGGGAGCTATGGCTACACCTTC.